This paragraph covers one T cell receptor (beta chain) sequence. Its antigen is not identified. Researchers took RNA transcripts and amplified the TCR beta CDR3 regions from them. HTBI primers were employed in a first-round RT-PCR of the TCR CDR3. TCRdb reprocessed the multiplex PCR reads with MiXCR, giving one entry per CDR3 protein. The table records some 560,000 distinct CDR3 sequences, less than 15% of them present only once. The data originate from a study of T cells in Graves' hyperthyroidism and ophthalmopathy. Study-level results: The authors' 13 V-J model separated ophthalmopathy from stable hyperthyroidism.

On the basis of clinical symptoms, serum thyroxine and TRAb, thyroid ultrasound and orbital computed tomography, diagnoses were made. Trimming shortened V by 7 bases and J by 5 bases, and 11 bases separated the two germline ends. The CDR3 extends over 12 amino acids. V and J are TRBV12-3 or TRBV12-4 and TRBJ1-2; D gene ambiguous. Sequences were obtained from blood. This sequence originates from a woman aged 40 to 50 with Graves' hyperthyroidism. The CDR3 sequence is CASTTGSYGYTF. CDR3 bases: TGTGCCAGCACCACCGGGAGTTATGGCTACACCTTC.